This T cell receptor beta chain was identified in a study of beta chain features in type 1 diabetes. This CDR3 is 14 amino acids long. Trimming removed 5 bases from V and 0 bases from J; junction bases left unmatched: 3. CDR1 and CDR2 (germline): SGHTA, FQGNSA. Turning to this clone: The antigen is unknown.

Sorting of CD4+ naive, central memory, regulatory and stem cell-like memory cells was performed via CD45RO/CCR7/CD25/CD127/CD95/CD27. General observations from the study: Overrepresentation of cells with high TCR expression could result from cDNA sequencing. For type 1 diabetes patients, VDJ junctions showed fewer insertions and more deletions.

Isolated RNA was reverse transcribed in full, so expressed TCRB transcripts were sequenced. Sequenced by immunoSEQ multiplex PCR; TCRdb stores in-frame clones only, minus some. The sample records under 950,000 clones, roughly 16% being singletons. This sequence originates from a young woman in good health. The material sequenced was naive CD4+ T cells from blood. The rearrangement joins TRBV7-2 to TRBJ1-2, with TRBD1 matching over 7 bases. The CDR3 nucleotides are TGTGCCAGCAGCGACGGGACAGCTAACTATGGCTACACCTTC. This sequence encodes CASSDGTANYGYTF.